This T cell receptor (beta chain) derives from a study of cytomegalovirus exposure and HLA in healthy donors. At the level of the study: HLA-typed donors were the source of 83 million or so unique TCRs held in an early data release.

Broader study findings: The authors excluded some V segments, including TRBV6-2 and TRBV6-3, as indistinguishable.

This PCR relied on a set of 60 Vbeta primers and 13 Jbeta primers. Profiling relied on immunoSEQ multiplex PCR, and the TCRdb table lists in-frame clones only, not all of them. The sample lists some 190,000 clones, around 67% seen once, with approximately 3.1% in the top ten. The CDR3 consists of 16 residues. The V and J ends lost 0 bases and 2 bases respectively, with 11 bases between them. Germline V gene data show CDR1 as LNHNV and CDR2 as YYDKDF (reference sequence). This clone has just one count. The antigen remains unidentified. The rearrangement links TRBV15 to TRBJ2-1; D possibly corresponds to TRBD2 (6 bases). Sequencing used PBMCs. This sequence was found in a woman aged 25 to 45 in good health and CMV-seropositive. In nucleotides, the CDR3 is TGTGCCACCAGCAGAGATCTCGGCGGGACCTACAATGAGCAGTTCTTC. Translating it yields CATSRDLGGTYNEQFF.